What follows are 23 T cell receptor beta chains derived from one specimen sequenced in a study of OX40 agonist ivuxolimab in advanced cancers. Repertoires were generated with immunoSEQ multiplex PCR, while TCRdb's copy carries only in-frame clones and drops some. The sample has some 27,000 clones, about nine tenths seen once. Sequencing was performed on CD4+ or CD8+ T cells sorted from blood, taken in a trial of the OX40 agonist ivuxolimab. Receptors were obtained from an adult with an advanced solid tumor such as melanoma, head and neck, liver or kidney cancer.

The rearrangement uses TRBV5-4 and TRBJ2-7; D is possibly TRBD1 (6 bases). Per germline, CDR1 SGHNT and CDR2 YYREEE (reference sequence). The CDR3 runs to 14 residues. Trimming took 4 bases from V and 5 from J, leaving 16 bases between them. CDR3 sequence: CASSPGQFSHEQYF. The CDR3 DNA reads as TGTGCCAGCAGCCCAGGACAGTTCTCGCACGAGCAGTACTTC.

This chain uses TRBV6-1 with TRBJ2-7; 10 bases match TRBD1. CDR1 and CDR2 (germline): MNHNS, SASEGT. V trimming: 3 bases; J trimming: 0 bases; junction bases outside the gene matches: 2. The CDR3 covers 15 residues. The CDR3 here is CASSDWTGGSYEQYF. As DNA, the CDR3 is TGTGCCAGCAGTGATTGGACAGGGGGCTCCTACGAGCAGTACTTC.

The chain couples TRBV5-6 to TRBJ2-7; 10 bases line up with TRBD1. Germline loops: CDR1 SGHDT, CDR2 YYEEEE. The trim removed 9 bases at V and 4 bases at J, leaving 4 bases unmatched. CDR3 length equals 12 residues. CDR3 sequence reads: CATGQGFYEQYF. DNA for the CDR3: TGTGCCACGGGACAGGGGTTTTACGAGCAGTACTTC. Full variable domain (missing parts from reference TRBV5-6 and TRBJ2-7): DAGVTQSPTHLIKTRGQQVTLRCSPKSGHDTVSWYQQALGQGPQFIFQYYEEEERQRGNFPDRFSGHQFPNYSSELNVNALLLGDSALYLCATGQGFYEQYFGPGTRLTVT.

This clone was seen only once. This sequence joins TRBV11-3 and TRBJ2-7, with unresolved D. Germline CDR1 and CDR2: SGHNT and YENEEA. The CDR3 spans 17 residues. V was pared by 6 bases and J by 1 base, with 22 bases between. The CDR3, as DNA: TGTGCCAGCAGTCCTACCCGCGGCTCAGAAAGTTCCTACGAGCAGTACTTC. This gives the protein CASSPTRGSESSYEQYF.

In this sample, this clone turned up once. The V call is TRBV14, the J call TRBJ2-3; D is ambiguous. Germline assignment: CDR1 SGHDN and CDR2 FVKESK. The germline V and J ends were trimmed by 1 base and 6 bases, with 14 bases remaining between them. The CDR3 covers 15 residues. The CDR3 DNA is TGTGCCAGCAGCCAAGTTGGCCAGCAGTGGGATACGCAGTATTTT. It codes for CASSQVGQQWDTQYF.

The chain joins TRBV9 to TRBJ1-3, with 7 bases lining up with TRBD1. Trimming cost V 5 bases and J 0 bases; bases outside gene matches: 5. The V gene's germline CDR1 is SGDLS and CDR2 YYNGEE. The CDR3 is made up of 15 amino acids. This chain's CDR3 is CASRGTGASGNTIYF. Here the CDR3 DNA reads TGTGCCAGCAGGGGAACAGGGGCCTCTGGAAACACCATATATTTT.

This clone occurred once. The chain recombines TRBV27 with TRBJ1-1; TRBD1 agrees at 7 bases. The CDR3 extends over 12 amino acids. Germline V gives CDR1 MNHEY, CDR2 SMNVEV (reference sequence). Unmatched junction bases numbered 4, after V lost 10 bases and J lost 2 bases. CDR3 residues: CATRDSNTEAFF. For the CDR3, the DNA is TGTGCCACCCGGGACAGTAACACTGAAGCTTTCTTT.

The chain couples TRBV2 to TRBJ2-2; TRBD1 matches 9 bases. V lost 0 bases and J lost 7; bases outside the gene matches: 6. Germline CDR1 reads SNHLY; CDR2 reads FYNNEI. The CDR3 spans 16 residues. The CDR3 region is CASSEAVPGQGGELFF. Written as DNA, the CDR3 is TGTGCCAGCAGTGAAGCGGTCCCGGGACAGGGCGGGGAGCTGTTTTTT.

The chain couples TRBV27 to TRBJ2-1, with D unresolved. Germline values: CDR1 MNHEY, CDR2 SMNVEV (reference sequence). Trimming took 2 bases from V and 4 from J, leaving 6 bases between them. This CDR3 comprises 13 residues. The DNA for the CDR3 is TGTGCCAGCAGTTTAAACTTATACAATGAGCAGTTCTTC. This encodes CASSLNLYNEQFF.

The V call is TRBV19, the J call TRBJ2-1, with 7 bases that match TRBD2. There are 15 residues in the CDR3. V dropped 2 bases and J dropped 6; count of bases not matched to a gene: 7. Per the germline V gene, CDR1 is LNHDA and CDR2 is SQIVND (reference sequence). CDR3 in amino acids: CASSIFGGSGNEQFF. The CDR3 DNA is TGTGCCAGTAGTATATTCGGCGGGAGCGGCAATGAGCAGTTCTTC.

The rearrangement links TRBV7-5 to TRBJ1-5. TRBV7-5 is a pseudogene. This CDR3 has 13 amino acids. CDR3 nucleotides: TGTGTCAGAAGCCGCTATGAGGGTCAGCCCCAGCATTTT. It is translated as CVRSRYEGQPQHF.

With respect to this clone: The junction and the germline gene differ at one end; a read error may be behind it. CDR3 residues: CASNLGENTQYF. Here the CDR3 DNA reads TGTGCCAGCAACTTAGGGGAGAATACGCAGTATTTT. The rearrangement joins TRBV7-9 to TRBJ2-3, with D perhaps being TRBD1 or TRBD2 (5 bases each). CDR3 length equals 12 residues. The germline V gene has CDR1 SEHNR and CDR2 FQNEAQ (reference sequence).

The CDR3 is CAWTLTSTDTQYF. The DNA for the CDR3 is TGTGCCTGGACATTGACTAGCACAGATACGCAGTATTTT. The chain recombines TRBV30 with TRBJ2-3; D remains ambiguous. The CDR3 has 13 amino acids. CDR1 is GTSNPN, CDR2 SVGIG, per germline (reference sequence). With 4 bases removed from V and 0 bases from J, the gap between germline ends came to 8 bases.

This clone showed up just once. The chain recombines TRBV15 with TRBJ1-5, with D perhaps TRBD1 (5 bases). Germline assignment: CDR1 LNHNV and CDR2 YYDKDF (reference sequence). Trimming stripped 0 bases from V and 5 bases from J, with 14 bases between. The CDR3 is 16 residues long. The CDR3: CATSRDRGPAHQPQHF. In DNA form, the CDR3 reads TGTGCCACCAGCAGAGATAGGGGCCCTGCACATCAGCCCCAGCATTTT. The full variable domain, its missing parts supplied by reference TRBV15 and TRBJ1-5, is DAMVIQNPRYQVTQFGKPVTLSCSQTLNHNVMYWYQQKSSQAPKLLFHYYDKDFNNEADTPDNFQSRRPNTSFCFLDIRSPGLGDTAMYLCATSRDRGPAHQPQHFGDGTRLSIL.

The chain combines TRBV29-1 with TRBJ1-3; maybe TRBD1 (6 bases). This CDR3 comprises 17 residues. V lost 1 base and J 0 bases, leaving 16 bases between the germline ends. Germline V gene data show CDR1 as SQVTM and CDR2 as ANQGSEA. In DNA form, the CDR3 reads TGCAGCGTTGAAGGAAGTAGACAGGCTAACTCTGGAAACACCATATATTTT. This translates into CSVEGSRQANSGNTIYF.

Details on this clone: The germline gene is not matched at one end of the junction; a read error may be the cause. The chain joins TRBV4-3 to TRBJ2-2; 8 nucleotides line up with TRBD1. This CDR3 is built from 15 residues. CDR1 is LGHNA, CDR2 YSLEER, per germline. The CDR3 DNA reads as TGCGCCAGCAGTCAAGACAGGGGCGGTTCCGGGGAGCTGTTTTTT. Translating gives CASSQDRGGSGELFF.

The chain employs TRBV27 and TRBJ2-1; D perhaps matches TRBD2 (6 bases). Germline CDR1 is MNHEY and CDR2 is SMNVEV (reference sequence). With 5 bases removed from V and 2 bases from J, the gap between germline ends came to 13 bases. The CDR3 runs 15 residues. The CDR3 reads CASSTGSGAYNEQFF. The CDR3 nucleotides read TGTGCCAGCAGTACCGGTAGCGGCGCCTACAATGAGCAGTTCTTC.

The chain carries TRBV30 and TRBJ2-3, with 11 nucleotides matching TRBD2. This CDR3 comprises 17 residues. Trimming cost V 4 bases and J 3 bases; bases outside gene matches: 12. The germline CDR1 and CDR2 sequences are GTSNPN and SVGIG (reference sequence). The CDR3 protein is CAWTLAGGPSLTDTQYF. Written as DNA, the CDR3 is TGTGCCTGGACCCTAGCGGGAGGTCCAAGCCTAACAGATACGCAGTATTTT.

This chain joins TRBV27 and TRBJ2-1; D perhaps matches TRBD1 (6 bases). The V end lost 2 bases, the J end lost 10 bases, and 15 bases lay between the germline ends. Germline V gives CDR1 MNHEY, CDR2 SMNVEV (reference sequence). This CDR3 is built from 14 residues. CDR3 sequence reads: CASSLLTGQSEQFF. The CDR3 bases are TGTGCCAGCAGTTTACTGACAGGTCAATCGGAGCAGTTCTTC.

This clone was recorded a few times. This chain connects TRBV19 to TRBJ1-2; D remains unclear. Germline values: CDR1 LNHDA, CDR2 SQIVND (reference sequence). The CDR3 is 12 residues long. V was clipped by 7 bases and J by 8 bases, with 14 bases between them. CDR3 coding DNA: TGTGCCAGTACCCCGGGCCTCTGGGGCTACACCTTC. It translates to CASTPGLWGYTF.

The rearrangement links TRBV28 to TRBJ2-4; 11 nucleotides align to TRBD2. V lost 4 bases and J lost 3; bases outside the gene matches: 8. The V gene's germline CDR1 is MDHEN and CDR2 SYDVKM. This CDR3 is 17 amino acids long. DNA of the CDR3: TGTGCCAGCAGTTCTACGACTAGCGGGAAATTCAAAAACATTCAGTACTTC. Protein sequence: CASSSTTSGKFKNIQYF.

V usage is TRBV23-1 and J usage is TRBJ2-7, with 14 bases lining up with TRBD2. TRBV23-1 is marked as an open reading frame, function uncertain. With 2 bases clipped from V and 3 bases from J, the junction kept 15 bases outside the gene matches. This CDR3 has 20 amino acids. CDR3 in amino acids: CASSQRLAGGPFFVRYEQYF. The CDR3 DNA reads TGCGCCAGCAGTCAAAGACTAGCGGGAGGGCCTTTTTTCGTCCGCTACGAGCAGTACTTC.

The V gene is TRBV10-1, the J gene TRBJ2-2; D not certain. In germline, CDR1 is WNHNN, CDR2 SYGVQD (reference sequence). V gave up 6 bases and J gave up 5 bases, with 10 bases separating them. The CDR3 length is 13 residues. CDR3 nucleotide sequence: TGCGCCAGCAGCGATAGGTTGACCGGGGAGCTGTTTTTT. It translates to CASSDRLTGELFF.